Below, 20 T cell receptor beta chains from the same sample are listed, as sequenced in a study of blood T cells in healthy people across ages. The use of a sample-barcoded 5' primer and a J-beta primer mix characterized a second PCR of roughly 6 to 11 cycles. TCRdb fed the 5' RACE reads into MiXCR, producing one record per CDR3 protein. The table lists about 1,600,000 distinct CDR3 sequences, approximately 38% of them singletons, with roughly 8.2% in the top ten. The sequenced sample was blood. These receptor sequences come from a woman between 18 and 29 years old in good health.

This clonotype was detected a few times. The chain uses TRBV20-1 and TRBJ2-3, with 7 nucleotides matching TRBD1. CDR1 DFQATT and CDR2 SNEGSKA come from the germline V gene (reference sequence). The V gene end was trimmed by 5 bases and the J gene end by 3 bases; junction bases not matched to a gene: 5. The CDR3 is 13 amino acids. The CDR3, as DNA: TGCAGTGCTGAACAGGGGATTACAGATACGCAGTATTTT. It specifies CSAEQGITDTQYF.

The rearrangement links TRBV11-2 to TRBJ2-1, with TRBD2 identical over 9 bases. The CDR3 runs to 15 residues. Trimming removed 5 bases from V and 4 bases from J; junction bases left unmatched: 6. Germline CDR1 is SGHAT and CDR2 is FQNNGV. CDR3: CASSRRTSAYNEQFF. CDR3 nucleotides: TGTGCCAGCAGCCGCAGGACTAGCGCGTACAATGAGCAGTTCTTC.

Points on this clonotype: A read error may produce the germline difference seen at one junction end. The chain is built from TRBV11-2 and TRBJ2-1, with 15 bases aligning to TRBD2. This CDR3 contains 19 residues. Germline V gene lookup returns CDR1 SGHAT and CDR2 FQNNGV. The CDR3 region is CAGRSASGTSGRFYNEQFF. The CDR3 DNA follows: TGTGCCGGCAGATCAGCTTCCGGGACTAGCGGGAGGTTTTACAATGAGCAGTTCTTC.

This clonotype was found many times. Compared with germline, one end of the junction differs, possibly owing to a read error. CDR3 sequence: CASSLATQETQYF. The CDR3 DNA is TGCGCCAGCAGCTTGGCTACACAAGAGACCCAGTACTTC. The genes are TRBV12-3 or TRBV12-4 and TRBJ2-5; D remains ambiguous. CDR3 length: 13 amino acids.

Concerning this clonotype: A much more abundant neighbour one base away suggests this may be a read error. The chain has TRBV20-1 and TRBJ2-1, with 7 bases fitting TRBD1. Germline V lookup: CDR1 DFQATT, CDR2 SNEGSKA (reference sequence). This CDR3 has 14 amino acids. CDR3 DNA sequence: TGCGGTGCTCCCAAGGGCGCAGGGGGCAATGAGCAGTTCTTC. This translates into CGAPKGAGGNEQFF.

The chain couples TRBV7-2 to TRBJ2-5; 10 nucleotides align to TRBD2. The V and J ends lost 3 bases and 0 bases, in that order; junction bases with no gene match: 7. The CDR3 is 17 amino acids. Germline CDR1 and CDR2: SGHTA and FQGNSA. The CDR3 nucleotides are TGTGCCAGCAGCTTGGGACTAGCGCGGAAGTACCAAGAGACCCAGTACTTC. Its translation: CASSLGLARKYQETQYF.

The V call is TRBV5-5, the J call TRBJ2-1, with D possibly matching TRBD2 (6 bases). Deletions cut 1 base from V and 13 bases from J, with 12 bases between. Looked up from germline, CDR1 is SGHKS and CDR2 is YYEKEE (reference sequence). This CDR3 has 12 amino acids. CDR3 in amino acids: CASSLSGETQFF. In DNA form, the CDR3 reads TGTGCCAGCAGCTTGTCGGGAGAGACCCAGTTCTTC.

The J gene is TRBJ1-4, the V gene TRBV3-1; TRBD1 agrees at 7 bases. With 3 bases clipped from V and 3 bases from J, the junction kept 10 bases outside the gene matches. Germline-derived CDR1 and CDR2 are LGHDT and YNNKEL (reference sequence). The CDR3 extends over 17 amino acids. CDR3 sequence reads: CASSQGPGGSANEKLFF. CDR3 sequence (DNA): TGTGCCAGCAGCCAGGGACCAGGGGGGTCGGCTAATGAAAAACTGTTTTTT.

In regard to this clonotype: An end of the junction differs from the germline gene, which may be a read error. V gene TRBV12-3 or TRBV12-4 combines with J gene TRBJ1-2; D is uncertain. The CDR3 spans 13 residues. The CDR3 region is CASSLGRFYGDTF. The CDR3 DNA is TGTGCCAGCAGTTTGGGCAGATTCTATGGCGACACCTTC.

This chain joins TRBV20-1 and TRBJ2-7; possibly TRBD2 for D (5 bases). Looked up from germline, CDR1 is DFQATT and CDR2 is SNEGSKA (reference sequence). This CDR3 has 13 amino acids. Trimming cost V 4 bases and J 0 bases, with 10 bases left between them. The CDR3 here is CSATDRDSYEQYF. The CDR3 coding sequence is TGCAGTGCTACTGACCGGGACTCCTACGAGCAGTACTTC.

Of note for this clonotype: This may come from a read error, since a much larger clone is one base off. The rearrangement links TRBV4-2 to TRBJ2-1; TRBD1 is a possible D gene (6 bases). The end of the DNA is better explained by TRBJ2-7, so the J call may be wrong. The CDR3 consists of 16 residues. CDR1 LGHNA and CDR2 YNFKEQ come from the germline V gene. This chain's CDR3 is CASSQDSQGPYNEQYF. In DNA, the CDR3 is TGTGCCAGCAGCCAAGACAGCCAGGGGCCCTACAATGAGCAGTACTTC.

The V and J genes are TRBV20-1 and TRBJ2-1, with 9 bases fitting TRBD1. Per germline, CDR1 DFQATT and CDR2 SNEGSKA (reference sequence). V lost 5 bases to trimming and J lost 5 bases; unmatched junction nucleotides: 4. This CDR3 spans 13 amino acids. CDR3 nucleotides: TGCAGTGCTCGAAGGACAGGGGACAATGAGCAGTTCTTC. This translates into CSARRTGDNEQFF.

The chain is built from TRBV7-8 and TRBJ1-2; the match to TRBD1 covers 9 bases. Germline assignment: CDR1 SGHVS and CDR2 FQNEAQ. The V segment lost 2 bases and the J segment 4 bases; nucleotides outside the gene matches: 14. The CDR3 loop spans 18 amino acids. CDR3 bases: TGTGCCAGCAGCTTAAAGAGAGACAGGGGGGGAGTTGGCTATGGCTACACCTTC. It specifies CASSLKRDRGGVGYGYTF.

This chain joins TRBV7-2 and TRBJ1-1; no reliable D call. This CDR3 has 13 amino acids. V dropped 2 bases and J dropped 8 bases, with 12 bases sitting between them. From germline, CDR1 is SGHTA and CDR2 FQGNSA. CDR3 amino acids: CASSLYTGSEAFF. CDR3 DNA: TGTGCCAGCAGCTTATATACGGGGTCGGAAGCTTTCTTT.

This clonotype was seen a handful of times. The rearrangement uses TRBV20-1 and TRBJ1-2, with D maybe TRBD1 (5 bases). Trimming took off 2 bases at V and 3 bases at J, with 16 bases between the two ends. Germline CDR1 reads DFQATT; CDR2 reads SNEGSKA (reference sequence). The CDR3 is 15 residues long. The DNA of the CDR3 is TGCAGTGCTAGAACCCCGGGGGGGATCGACTATGGCTACACCTTC. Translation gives CSARTPGGIDYGYTF.

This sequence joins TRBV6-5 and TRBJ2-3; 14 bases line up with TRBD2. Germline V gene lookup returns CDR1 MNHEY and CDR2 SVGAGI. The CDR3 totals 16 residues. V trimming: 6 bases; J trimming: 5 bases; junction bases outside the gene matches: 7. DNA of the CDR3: TGTGCCAGCAGACCAGGACTAGCGGGGGGCCAAGATACGCAGTATTTT. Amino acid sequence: CASRPGLAGGQDTQYF.

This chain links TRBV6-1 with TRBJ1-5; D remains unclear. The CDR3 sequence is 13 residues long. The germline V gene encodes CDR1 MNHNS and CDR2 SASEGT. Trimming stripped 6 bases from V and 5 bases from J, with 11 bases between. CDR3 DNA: TGTGCCAGCAGCGCCCTAACCGATCAGCCCCAGCATTTT. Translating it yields CASSALTDQPQHF.

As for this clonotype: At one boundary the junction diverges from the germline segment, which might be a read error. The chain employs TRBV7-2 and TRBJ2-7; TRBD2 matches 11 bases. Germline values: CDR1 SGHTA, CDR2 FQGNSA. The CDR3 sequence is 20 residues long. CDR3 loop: CVSSSRVIAGGLRSSYEQYF. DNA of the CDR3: TGTGTCAGCAGCTCACGAGTGATAGCGGGAGGGCTAAGGAGCTCCTACGAGCAGTACTTC. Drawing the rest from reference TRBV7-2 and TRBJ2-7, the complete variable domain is GAGVSQSPSNKVTEKGKDVELRCDPISGHTALYWYRQSLGQGLEFLIYFQGNSAPDKSGLPSDRFSAERTGGSVSTLTIQRTQQEDSAVYLCVSSSRVIAGGLRSSYEQYFGPGTRLTVT.

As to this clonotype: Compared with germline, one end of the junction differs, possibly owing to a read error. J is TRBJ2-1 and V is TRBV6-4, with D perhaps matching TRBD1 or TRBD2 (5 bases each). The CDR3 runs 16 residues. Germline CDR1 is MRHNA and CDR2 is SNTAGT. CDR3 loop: CVSSDSWETRGNEQFF. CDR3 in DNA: TGTGTCAGCAGTGACTCGTGGGAAACTAGGGGAAATGAGCAGTTCTTC.

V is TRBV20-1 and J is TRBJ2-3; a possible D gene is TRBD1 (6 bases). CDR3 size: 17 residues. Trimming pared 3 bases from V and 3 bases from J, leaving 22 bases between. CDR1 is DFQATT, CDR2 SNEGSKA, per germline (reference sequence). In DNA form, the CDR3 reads TGCAGTGCTAGTTTTACCAGGGGCACACGGACTACAGATACGCAGTATTTT. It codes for CSASFTRGTRTTDTQYF.